The rows below give T cell receptor beta chains drawn from one sample of a study of cytomegalovirus exposure and HLA in healthy donors. Method: immunoSEQ multiplex PCR; TCRdb's copy keeps in-frame clones and lacks some. The sample records some 130,000 clones, roughly 78% being singletons. The sample comprised PBMCs. The receptors originated from a middle-aged man in good health and CMV-seropositive. The CDR3 runs from the conserved cysteine through the conserved F or W. A D gene is named only where the DNA matches it firmly. Size is stated for part of the rows, as once, few or many counts, or as a class when the clone is expanded.

clone size	D gene	J gene	V gene	CDR3 length	CDR3 protein	CDR3 DNA
.	.	TRBJ2-6	TRBV10-2	17	CASSDVLSSSGANVLTF	TGCGCCAGCAGTGACGTGTTATCGAGCTCTGGGGCCAACGTCCTGACTTTC
.	.	TRBJ2-7	TRBV30	10	CAGGLYEQYF	TGTGCCGGCGGCCTCTACGAGCAGTACTTC
few	.	TRBJ2-5	TRBV11-2	15	CASSPYAGGQETQYF	TGTGCCAGCAGCCCCTATGCAGGGGGGCAAGAGACCCAGTACTTC
.	.	TRBJ1-5	TRBV27	14	CASSFYGGNQPQHF	TGTGCCAGCAGTTTCTACGGTGGCAATCAGCCCCAGCATTTT
.	.	TRBJ2-7	TRBV11-2	14	CASSTVGGTYEQYF	TGTGCCAGCAGCACCGTTGGGGGGACCTACGAGCAGTACTTC
.	.	TRBJ1-5	TRBV5-1	14	CASSSEGGGQPQHF	TGCGCCAGCAGCTCCGAAGGGGGGGGTCAGCCCCAGCATTTT
.	.	TRBJ1-5	TRBV10-1	13	CASSETTHQPQHF	TGCGCCAGCAGTGAAACTACTCATCAGCCCCAGCATTTT
.	.	TRBJ2-7	TRBV7-9	12	CSSSLHSYEQYF	TGTTCCAGCAGCTTACACTCGTACGAGCAGTACTTC
.	.	TRBJ1-1	TRBV27	14	CASSANRAPGEAFF	TGTGCCAGCAGTGCCAACAGGGCCCCGGGTGAAGCTTTCTTT
.	.	TRBJ1-3	TRBV5-1	14	CASSLPEPGNTIYF	TGCGCCAGCAGCTTGCCGGAGCCTGGAAACACCATATATTTT
.	TRBD1	TRBJ1-1	TRBV18	17	CASSPLKQGGLRDEAFF	TGTGCCAGCTCACCACTGAAACAGGGGGGGCTAAGAGATGAAGCTTTCTTT
.	TRBD2	TRBJ2-7	TRBV6-5	15	CATKRGTTTLYEQYF	TGTGCCACAAAGCGGGGGACTACCACTCTCTACGAGCAGTACTTC
.	.	TRBJ1-1	TRBV29-1	12	CSAGGGKTEAFF	TGCAGCGCCGGCGGGGGGAAGACTGAAGCTTTCTTT
.	.	TRBJ2-5	TRBV7-9	14	CASSLVDMQETQYF	TGTGCCAGCAGCTTAGTGGACATGCAAGAGACCCAGTACTTC
.	TRBD1	TRBJ1-1	TRBV5-1	15	CASSSNSGGGTEAFF	TGCGCCAGCAGCTCGAACTCAGGGGGAGGCACTGAAGCTTTCTTT
.	.	TRBJ2-2	TRBV7-6	15	CASSPYQGNTGELFF	TGTGCCAGCAGCCCCTATCAGGGTAACACCGGGGAGCTGTTTTTT
.	.	TRBJ1-1	TRBV7-2	14	CASSAESRGTEAFF	TGTGCCAGCAGCGCAGAGAGTCGAGGCACTGAAGCTTTCTTT
.	.	TRBJ2-3	TRBV4-1	13	CASSLLTGDTQYF	TGCGCCAGCAGCCTACTAACGGGAGATACGCAGTATTTT
.	TRBD2	TRBJ2-1	TRBV25-1	16	CASSEWAGGPDNEQFF	TGTGCCAGCAGTGAATGGGCGGGAGGGCCTGACAATGAGCAGTTCTTC
.	.	TRBJ2-5	TRBV5-4	14	CASSLGPAQETQYF	TGTGCCAGCAGCTTGGGGCCTGCCCAGGAGACCCAGTACTTC
.	.	TRBJ2-2	TRBV7-7	14	CASTSLLDTGELFF	TGTGCTAGCACCTCACTGTTAGACACCGGGGAGCTGTTTTTT
.	TRBD2	TRBJ2-1	TRBV10-1	15	CASSETGLADNEQFF	TGCGCCAGCAGTGAGACGGGACTAGCGGACAATGAGCAGTTCTTC
.	.	TRBJ2-7	TRBV19	14	CASSGGTDPYEQYF	TGTGCCAGTAGTGGCGGGACAGACCCCTACGAGCAGTACTTC
.	.	TRBJ1-3	TRBV14	13	CASSQDRGNTIYF	TGTGCCAGCAGCCAAGATCGTGGAAACACCATATATTTT
.	.	TRBJ2-5	TRBV5-1	13	CASSSTGGETQYF	TGCGCCAGCAGCTCAACAGGCGGAGAGACCCAGTACTTC
.	TRBD1	TRBJ2-7	TRBV18	14	CASSLGTGNYEQYF	TGTGCCAGCTCACTAGGGACAGGGAACTACGAGCAGTACTTC
once	.	TRBJ2-7	TRBV15	17	CATSRDQGSPPNYEQYF	TGTGCCACCAGCAGAGATCAGGGGAGCCCACCAAACTACGAGCAGTACTTC
.	.	TRBJ2-3	TRBV5-1	14	CASSAGTSTDTQYF	TGCGCCAGCAGCGCCGGTACTAGCACAGATACGCAGTATTTT
.	.	TRBJ2-7	TRBV5-4	13	CASNRVGDGEQYF	TGTGCCAGCAACAGGGTTGGGGATGGCGAGCAGTACTTC
few	.	TRBJ1-2	TRBV30	14	CAWSARALNYGYTF	TGTGCCTGGAGTGCCAGGGCCTTAAACTATGGCTACACCTTC
.	.	TRBJ2-2	TRBV10-3	13	CAISPANTGELFF	TGTGCCATCTCCCCCGCGAACACCGGGGAGCTGTTTTTT
.	.	TRBJ1-2	TRBV14	13	CASSPGQLYGYTF	TGTGCCAGCAGCCCCGGACAGCTCTATGGCTACACCTTC
.	.	TRBJ1-1	TRBV25-1	16	CASSEYRGGVNTEAFF	TGTGCCAGCAGTGAATATCGAGGGGGTGTGAACACTGAAGCTTTCTTT
.	.	TRBJ2-1	TRBV5-1	15	CASRPQGFSYNEQFF	TGCGCCAGCCGCCCCCAGGGTTTTTCCTACAATGAGCAGTTCTTC
.	TRBD1	TRBJ1-1	TRBV2	15	CASKRLHNRGAEAFF	TGTGCCAGCAAAAGATTACACAACAGGGGTGCGGAAGCTTTCTTT
.	.	TRBJ2-1	TRBV9	15	CASSVWASEYNEQFF	TGTGCCAGCAGCGTATGGGCTAGCGAGTACAATGAGCAGTTCTTC
.	TRBD1	TRBJ2-7	TRBV6-5	14	CASSYSGTVYEQYF	TGTGCCAGCAGTTACTCAGGGACAGTCTACGAGCAGTACTTC
.	.	TRBJ2-7	TRBV29-1	15	CSVGPVGQESYEQYF	TGCAGCGTTGGGCCCGTGGGGCAGGAGTCCTACGAGCAGTACTTC
.	TRBD1	TRBJ2-1	TRBV5-1	16	CASSLKGTGAYNEQFF	TGCGCCAGCAGCTTAAAAGGGACAGGGGCCTACAATGAGCAGTTCTTC
once	TRBD2	TRBJ2-4	TRBV7-9	16	CASSQTAGGYKNIQYF	TGTGCCAGCAGCCAAACAGCGGGAGGATACAAAAACATTCAGTACTTC
.	TRBD1	TRBJ1-6	TRBV5-5	14	CASSLGTGNSPLHF	TGTGCCAGCAGCTTAGGGACAGGGAATTCACCCCTCCACTTT
.	.	TRBJ1-3	TRBV10-3	15	CAISDLGRAGNTIYF	TGTGCCATCAGTGATCTCGGCAGGGCTGGAAACACCATATATTTT
once	.	TRBJ2-1	TRBV9	16	CASSVNESPSYNEQFF	TGTGCCAGCAGCGTAAACGAGAGTCCCTCCTACAATGAGCAGTTCTTC
.	.	TRBJ1-1	TRBV20-1	11	CSASPGAAAFF	TGCAGTGCTAGTCCAGGGGCCGCAGCTTTCTTT
.	TRBD2	TRBJ2-3	TRBV15	18	CATSRTSGASTSTDTQYF	TGTGCCACCAGCAGGACTAGCGGGGCCTCTACTAGCACAGATACGCAGTATTTT
few	.	TRBJ1-1	TRBV18	14	CASSGTFLNTEAFF	TGTGCCAGCTCCGGGACATTTTTGAACACTGAAGCTTTCTTT
.	TRBD1	TRBJ1-1	TRBV7-2	15	CASSLDPGQGGEAFF	TGTGCCAGCAGCTTAGATCCAGGACAGGGGGGCGAAGCTTTCTTT
.	TRBD1	TRBJ2-7	TRBV7-8	15	CASSLVGQGGHEQYF	TGTGCCAGCAGCTTAGTGGGACAGGGCGGTCACGAGCAGTACTTC
.	TRBD1	TRBJ2-3	TRBV10-3	12	CAISDRADTQYF	TGTGCCATTTCGGACAGGGCGGATACGCAGTATTTT
once	TRBD2	TRBJ2-1	TRBV5-1	15	CASSLGGGVYNEQFF	TGCGCCAGCAGCTTGGGCGGGGGGGTTTACAATGAGCAGTTCTTC
.	.	TRBJ1-2	TRBV7-9	16	CSSRSPTGSPNYGYTF	TGTTCCAGCAGGTCACCTACAGGGTCTCCTAACTATGGCTACACCTTC
.	TRBD1	TRBJ1-1	TRBV6-1	15	CASSTRTGMGAEAFF	TGTGCCAGCAGCACACGGACAGGGATGGGCGCTGAAGCTTTCTTT
.	.	TRBJ1-5	TRBV19	16	CASSITHGTRNQPQHF	TGTGCCAGTAGTATAACACACGGGACACGGAATCAGCCCCAGCATTTT
.	TRBD1	TRBJ2-7	TRBV6-1	14	CASSRDRGQYEQYF	TGTGCCAGCAGCCGGGACAGGGGGCAATACGAGCAGTACTTC
.	.	TRBJ1-1	TRBV28	14	CASSLPRGNTEAFF	TGTGCCAGCAGTTTACCCAGGGGGAACACTGAAGCTTTCTTT